This T cell receptor (beta chain) was recovered during a study of Ad26.COV2.S vaccination and SARS-CoV-2 variants (dated by TCRdb to about 2021). For the study in its entirety: The specificity and breadth of SARS-CoV-2-reactive T cell receptors after Ad26.COV2.S vaccination were assessed by TCRbeta repertoire sequencing. The TCR-sequenced set comprised approximately 30 samples: approximately 19 Ad26.COV2.S vaccine recipients, 5 placebo recipients and 8 SARS-CoV-2 convalescent individuals.

The immunoSEQ Assay was the method used to sequence TCRbeta CDR3 regions. After extraction, genomic DNA underwent amplification by bias-controlled multiplex PCR, followed by high-throughput sequencing. For the original study's pipeline: To quantify the absolute abundance of every unique TCRbeta CDR3 region, sequences were collapsed and filtered. Usable DNA was measured by amplifying reference genes present in all nucleated cells, and TCRbeta template counts were normalized to that usable DNA to estimate T cell fraction. Repertoire TCRs were annotated as SARS-CoV-2-specific by exact matching of V gene, CDR3 amino acid sequence and J gene to a known reactive TCR set. The reference SARS-CoV-2 TCR set came from MIRA and was filtered for enrichment in COVID-19-positive ImmuneCODE repertoires, removing public or cross-reactive TCRs. Using the MIRA antigens, annotated TCRs were further analysed by specific ORF or by position within an ORF. Breadth was defined as the number of annotated unique rearrangements divided by the total number of unique productive rearrangements, and depth was defined as the summed frequency of the annotated unique rearrangements. Group comparisons of TCR breadth used two-sided Wilcoxon rank-sum tests. This immuneACCESS table, as held by TCRdb, lists in-frame sequences with V and J called but not all clones. Of the missing ones, under half trace to an unresolved V gene in checked studies; the others have no known cause. Clone size and the V and J calls come from that table; the DNA yielded D and trimming. The sample table contains hundreds of thousands of clones; only one count was recorded for about 90% of them. Of the sample, about 3.8% is held by the ten largest clones.

Remarks on this clone: Its antigen is unknown. No per-base quality is available; no much larger clone lies one base away.

Study-wide conclusions, independent of this receptor: Comparable non-spike TCR breadth was observed between vaccine and placebo recipients, consistent with only spike being contained in the vaccine. After vaccination, spike-specific CD8+ and CD4+ T cell responses were reported to show substantial breadth. According to the authors, total T cell responses may have been underestimated by the TCR breadth and depth analyses. Ad26.COV2.S recipients had higher spike-specific TCR breadth than placebo recipients (P = 0.0014).

The label giving this sample's time point can be read as: individuals recovered from natural SARS-CoV-2 infection. CDR1 SNHLY and CDR2 FYNNEI were looked up in the germline V gene. Germline trimming: 11 bases from V, 5 bases from J; junction bases outside gene matches: 14. From cysteine to phenylalanine, the CDR3 is 15 amino acids long. Kept here is only the CDR3 DNA, which spans 45 bases and is read in frame from base 1. Material: peripheral blood, obtained after recovery from COVID-19. This clonotype was sampled from a human donor who had recovered from COVID-19. This receptor chain uses TRBV2 and TRBJ1-1; 10 central bases correspond to TRBD1. The nucleotides read TGTGCCGGTCCCGGGACAGGGGCCGTAGTGACTGAAGCTTTCTTT. The encoded protein is CAGPGTGAVVTEAFF.